This T cell receptor (beta chain) is drawn from a study of T-cell memory formation after mild COVID-19. Study-wide findings and caveats: Cross-reactive memory appears to have joined, as suggested by some responding clones showing up in pre-infection memory.

TCRdb processed the 5' RACE reads anew with MiXCR; each CDR3 protein has one entry. The table has 350,000 to 550,000 distinct CDR3 sequences, roughly 17% seen once. CDR1 is SGHTA, CDR2 FQGNSA, per germline. V lost 5 bases and J lost 11; bases outside the gene matches: 7. The CDR3 runs to 13 residues. This clonotype occurred a few times. What it recognizes is unknown. The TCR was taken from a man aged 18 to 35 who had mild COVID-19 (a few samples of this study predate the infection). Cell type and time point are not known. The chain employs TRBV7-2 and TRBJ1-4, with 8 bases matching TRBD1. The sequencing input was PBMCs or a T cell subset sorted from them (not recorded which). The CDR3 DNA follows: TGTGCCAGCAGCCTCGGGACAGGCGGGAAACTGTTTTTT. It codes for CASSLGTGGKLFF.